These T cell receptor beta chains were read from a single sample in a study of chemoradiotherapy in HPV16-positive cancers. Repertoires were generated with immunoSEQ multiplex PCR, while TCRdb's copy carries only in-frame clones and drops some. The data contain about 31,000 clones, 84% of them singletons. The specimen was blood, collected from a patient who underwent chemoradiotherapy. These receptors were taken from a human donor with HPV-associated anogenital cancer. CDR3s include the opening cysteine and the closing phenylalanine or tryptophan. A D gene is named only where the DNA matches it firmly. Clone sizes are given selectively: once, few, many, or a class where the clone is expanded.

cdr3_nt	cdr3_aa	v_call	j_call	cdr3_length	d_call	clone_size
TGCAGCGTTGAAACCAGCGGAGCGCAGTATTTT	CSVETSGAQYF	TRBV29-1	TRBJ2-3	11	.	.
TGTGCCAGCAGCCCACTCCCCACGACAGGGTGGGAGCAGTACTTC	CASSPLPTTGWEQYF	TRBV7-9	TRBJ2-7	15	TRBD1	few
TGTGCCACCAGCAGCCGGGACGTCGTTATCGGGGGCTACACCTTC	CATSSRDVVIGGYTF	TRBV15	TRBJ1-2	15	.	few
TGTGCCAGCCGCCTGACAGGGATAACCTACAATGAGCAGTTCTTC	CASRLTGITYNEQFF	TRBV19	TRBJ2-1	15	TRBD1	.
TGTGCCAGCAGCCAAGATGGGCAGACGGACCAGCCCCAGCATTTT	CASSQDGQTDQPQHF	TRBV4-2	TRBJ1-5	15	.	.
TGTGCCAGCAGCAAAGAGGTATGGAAGGGATGGGTAAGGGAGACCCAGTACTTC	CASSKEVWKGWVRETQYF	TRBV21-1	TRBJ2-5	18	.	few
TGTGCCAGCAGCTTACGATCGGGGGAGAATCAGCCCCAGCATTTT	CASSLRSGENQPQHF	TRBV7-6	TRBJ1-5	15	.	.
TGTGCCAGCACCATATCGGGGGGTTCCGAAGAGACCCAGTACTTC	CASTISGGSEETQYF	TRBV7-6	TRBJ2-5	15	TRBD2	.
TGTGCCAGCAGCAGTTACCTACGGGGGAATTCCTACAATGAGCAGTTCTTC	CASSSYLRGNSYNEQFF	TRBV7-8	TRBJ2-1	17	.	.
TGTGCCAGTAGTATAGACGGCGGGGACAATCAGCCCCAGCATTTT	CASSIDGGDNQPQHF	TRBV19	TRBJ1-5	15	.	.
TGCAGTGCTAGCTTAGACACTGAAGCTTTCTTT	CSASLDTEAFF	TRBV20-1	TRBJ1-1	11	.	.
TGTGCCAGAAGCTTGTCCTGGCGGAATGAGCAGTTCTTC	CARSLSWRNEQFF	TRBV5-3	TRBJ2-1	13	.	.
TGTGCCACCAAAGACGGGATCTCTGGAAACACCATATATTTT	CATKDGISGNTIYF	TRBV6-1	TRBJ1-3	14	.	few
TGTGCCAGCAGCTTAGACCCAACTAGCGGGGCGACCCAGTACTTC	CASSLDPTSGATQYF	TRBV7-6	TRBJ2-5	15	TRBD2	.
TGTGCCAGCAGCCAAAAAGGCGGCAGGGGTTCCGAGCAGTACTTC	CASSQKGGRGSEQYF	TRBV21-1	TRBJ2-7	15	.	.
TGCAGCGTTGGGACAGGACACAATCAGCCCCAGCATTTT	CSVGTGHNQPQHF	TRBV29-1	TRBJ1-5	13	TRBD1	.
TGTGCCAGCAGTGAAGCAAGGGGTTGGGAGACCCAGTACTTC	CASSEARGWETQYF	TRBV6-1	TRBJ2-5	14	.	few
TGTGCCAGCAGCGTAGTTAGGACGGATAGCAATCAGCCCCAGCATTTT	CASSVVRTDSNQPQHF	TRBV9	TRBJ1-5	16	.	.
TGTGCCAGCAGCTTAGTCACTAGCGATGAGCAGTTCTTC	CASSLVTSDEQFF	TRBV7-9	TRBJ2-1	13	TRBD2	.
TGTGCCTGGAGTATAGATTTGGGCTCGAACACTGAAGCTTTCTTT	CAWSIDLGSNTEAFF	TRBV30	TRBJ1-1	15	.	once
TGTGCCAGCAGCTGGGGGGGCCGGGACGCAGATACGCAGTATTTT	CASSWGGRDADTQYF	TRBV7-3	TRBJ2-3	15	.	.
TGTGCCAGCAGCTCCCCGGGTCGCCCCTACGAGCAGTACTTC	CASSSPGRPYEQYF	TRBV11-2	TRBJ2-7	14	.	.
TGTGCCTGGAGTGTAATGTTGAGCACAGATACGCAGTATTTT	CAWSVMLSTDTQYF	TRBV30	TRBJ2-3	14	.	.
TGTGCCAGCAGCTCCCAATACCTCAGTAGCTACGAGCAGTACTTC	CASSSQYLSSYEQYF	TRBV5-8	TRBJ2-7	15	.	.
TGCGCCAGCAGCCAAAACGTTCAGGGGGCGGTCGGGAATTCACCCCTCCACTTT	CASSQNVQGAVGNSPLHF	TRBV5-1	TRBJ1-6	18	TRBD1	.
TGTACGAGCAGCCGAGACTATAATTCACCCCTCCACTTT	CTSSRDYNSPLHF	TRBV2	TRBJ1-6	13	.	.
TGTGCCAGCAGTGACCCTAACGGGGGGGATACGCAGTATTTT	CASSDPNGGDTQYF	TRBV2	TRBJ2-3	14	TRBD2	.
TGTGCCAGTAACGAGGGGGCGCAGTCTCGTGGCTACACCTTC	CASNEGAQSRGYTF	TRBV19	TRBJ1-2	14	TRBD1	.
TGTGCCAGCAGGTTACAGGGGTCGTTCAATCAGCCCCAGCATTTT	CASRLQGSFNQPQHF	TRBV5-8	TRBJ1-5	15	TRBD1	.
TGTGGAGGCGGGGCTAGCGGGGGGTTCCGGGTCGGGGAGCTGTTTTTT	CGGGASGGFRVGELFF	TRBV30	TRBJ2-2	16	TRBD2	.
TGTGCCAGCAGTGTGACAGGGAGGGCTACCTATGGCTACACCTTC	CASSVTGRATYGYTF	TRBV9	TRBJ1-2	15	TRBD1	.
TGTGCCAGCAGTGTACGGCAGGCTTACAATGAGCAGTTCTTC	CASSVRQAYNEQFF	TRBV6-1	TRBJ2-1	14	.	.
TGTGCCAGCACCCTAAGTGGCAACACTATGAACACTGAAGCTTTCTTT	CASTLSGNTMNTEAFF	TRBV9	TRBJ1-1	16	.	.
TGTGCCAGCAGGCCCCGAGCGGGACTAGCGGGGGGCACTAACAATGAGCAGTTCTTC	CASRPRAGLAGGTNNEQFF	TRBV27	TRBJ2-1	19	TRBD2	.
TGTGCCAGCAGTGTGAATAAGGGTCTTAAGGATGGCTACACCTTC	CASSVNKGLKDGYTF	TRBV2	TRBJ1-2	15	.	.